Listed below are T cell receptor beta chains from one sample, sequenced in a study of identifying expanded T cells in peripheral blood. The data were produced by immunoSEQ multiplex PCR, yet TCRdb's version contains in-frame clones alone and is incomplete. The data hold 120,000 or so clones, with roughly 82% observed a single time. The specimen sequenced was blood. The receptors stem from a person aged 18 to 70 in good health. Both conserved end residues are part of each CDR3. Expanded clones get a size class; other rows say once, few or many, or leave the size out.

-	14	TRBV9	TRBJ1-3	CASSVRGDGNTIYF
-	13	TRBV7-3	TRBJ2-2	CASGTRTTGELFF
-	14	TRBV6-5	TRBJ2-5	CASSSPGWQETQYF
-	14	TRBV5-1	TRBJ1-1	CASSFGGSNTEAFF
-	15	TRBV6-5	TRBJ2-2	CASTPQGWNTGELFF
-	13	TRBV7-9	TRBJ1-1	CASSLVLNTEAFF
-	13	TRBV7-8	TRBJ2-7	CASSRGQGREQYF
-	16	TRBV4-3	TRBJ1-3	CASSQKWGASGNTIYF
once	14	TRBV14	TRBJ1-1	CASSQRRQNTEAFF
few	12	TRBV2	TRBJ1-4	CASSRQTEKLFF
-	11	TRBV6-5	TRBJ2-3	CASSSSISQYF
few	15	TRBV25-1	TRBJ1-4	CASSEPLGGGEKLFF
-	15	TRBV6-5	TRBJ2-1	CASSDSGDSYNEQFF
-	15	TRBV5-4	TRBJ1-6	CASSLGRAYNSPLHF
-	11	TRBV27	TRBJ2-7	CASSFGVEEYF
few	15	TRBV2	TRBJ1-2	CASSLEGSDYYGYTF
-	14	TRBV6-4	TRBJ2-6	CASRERAGANVLTF
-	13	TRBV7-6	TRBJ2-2	CASSPYPTVELFF
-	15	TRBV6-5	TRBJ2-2	CASSYSGTSSGELFF
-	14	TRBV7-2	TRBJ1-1	CASSLSGARTEAFF
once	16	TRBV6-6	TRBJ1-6	CASSYYGGPTFSPLHF
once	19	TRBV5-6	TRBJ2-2	CASSLWGTGGPLNTGELFF
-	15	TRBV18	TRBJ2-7	CASSPFFGLVNEQYF
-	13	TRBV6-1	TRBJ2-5	CASKRTAKETQYF
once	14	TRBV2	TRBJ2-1	CASRAREGYNEQFF
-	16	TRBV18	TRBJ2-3	CASSPSWFRNTDTQYF
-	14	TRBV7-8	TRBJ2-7	CASSLRGQAYEQYF
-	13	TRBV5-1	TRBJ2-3	CASSPRPGGLEYF
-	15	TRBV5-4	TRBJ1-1	CASSRTRDRAGEAFF
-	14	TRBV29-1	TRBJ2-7	CSVLDRGRPYEQYF
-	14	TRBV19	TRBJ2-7	CASSIYTDFYEQYF
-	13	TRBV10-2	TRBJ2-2	CATRGMNTGELFF
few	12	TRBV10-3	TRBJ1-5	CAINGPNQPQHF
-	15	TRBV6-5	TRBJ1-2	CASSYSLGGHDGYTF
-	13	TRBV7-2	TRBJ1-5	CASSLSSSQPQHF
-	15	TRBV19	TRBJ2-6	CASKDVSTGANVLTF
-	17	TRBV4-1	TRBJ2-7	CASSPARIGQGVGEQYF
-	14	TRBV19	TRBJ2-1	CASRETVTYNEQFF
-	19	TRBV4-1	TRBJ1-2	CASSQDIGVRRGARDGYTF
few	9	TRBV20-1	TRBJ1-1	CSARFGAFF
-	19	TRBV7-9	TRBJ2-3	CASSLGGLAGGRPTDTQYF
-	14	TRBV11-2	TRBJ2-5	CASSLQDRGETQYF
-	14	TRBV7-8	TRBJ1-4	CASSLEDGRGKLFF
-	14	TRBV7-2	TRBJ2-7	CASSLVGRGDGQYF
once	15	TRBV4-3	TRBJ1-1	CASSQDGGFGTEAFF
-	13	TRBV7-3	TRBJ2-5	CASSPGQYETQYF
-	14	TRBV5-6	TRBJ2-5	CASSLRGQLTLPNF
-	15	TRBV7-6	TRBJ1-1	CASSRPQGLGTEAFF
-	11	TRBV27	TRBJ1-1	CASSLGPKAFF
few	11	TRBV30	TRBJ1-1	CASDKNTEAFF
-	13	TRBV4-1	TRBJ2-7	CASSQDSGAEQYF
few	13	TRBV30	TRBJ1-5	CAWTRQTNQPQHF
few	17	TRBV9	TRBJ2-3	CASSVVGLAGGIDTQYF
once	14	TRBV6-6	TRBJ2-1	CASKRDILYNEQFF